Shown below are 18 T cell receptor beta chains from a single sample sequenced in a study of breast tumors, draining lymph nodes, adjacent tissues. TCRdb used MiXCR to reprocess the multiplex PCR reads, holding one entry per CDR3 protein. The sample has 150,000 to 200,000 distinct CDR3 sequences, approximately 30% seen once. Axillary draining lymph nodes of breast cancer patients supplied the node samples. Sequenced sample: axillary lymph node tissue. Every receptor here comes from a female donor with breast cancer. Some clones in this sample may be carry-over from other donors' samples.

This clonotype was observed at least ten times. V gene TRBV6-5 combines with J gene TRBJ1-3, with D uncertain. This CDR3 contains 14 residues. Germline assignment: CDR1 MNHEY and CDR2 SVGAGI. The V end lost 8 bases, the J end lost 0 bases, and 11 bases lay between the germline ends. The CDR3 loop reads CASLGRFSGNTIYF. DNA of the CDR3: TGTGCCAGCCTCGGGCGGTTCTCTGGAAACACCATATATTTT.

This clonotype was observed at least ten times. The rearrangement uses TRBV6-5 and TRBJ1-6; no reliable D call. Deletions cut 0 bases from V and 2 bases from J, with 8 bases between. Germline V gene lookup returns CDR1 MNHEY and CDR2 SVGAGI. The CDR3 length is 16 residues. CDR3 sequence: CASSYSTKPYNSPLHF. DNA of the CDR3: TGTGCCAGCAGTTACTCGACTAAACCCTATAATTCACCCCTCCACTTT.

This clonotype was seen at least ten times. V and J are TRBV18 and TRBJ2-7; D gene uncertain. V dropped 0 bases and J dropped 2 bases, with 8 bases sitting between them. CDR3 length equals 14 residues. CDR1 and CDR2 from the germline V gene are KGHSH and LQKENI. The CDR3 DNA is TGTGCCAGCTCACCACCGGCACATACCTACGAGCAGTACTTC. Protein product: CASSPPAHTYEQYF.

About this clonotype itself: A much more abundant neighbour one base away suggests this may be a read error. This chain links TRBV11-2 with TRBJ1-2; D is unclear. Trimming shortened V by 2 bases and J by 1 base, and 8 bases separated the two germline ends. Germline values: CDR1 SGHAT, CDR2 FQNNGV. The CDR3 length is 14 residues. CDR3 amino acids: CASSLSQSNYGYTF. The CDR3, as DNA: TGTGCCAGCAGCTTATCCCAGAGTAACTATGGCTACACCTTC. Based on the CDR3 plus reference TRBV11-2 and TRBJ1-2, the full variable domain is EAGVAQSPRYKIIEKRQSVAFWCNPISGHATLYWYQQILGQGPKLLIQFQNNGVVDDSQLPKDRFSAERLKGVDSTLKIQPAKLEDSAVYLCASSLSQSNYGYTFGSGTRLTVV.

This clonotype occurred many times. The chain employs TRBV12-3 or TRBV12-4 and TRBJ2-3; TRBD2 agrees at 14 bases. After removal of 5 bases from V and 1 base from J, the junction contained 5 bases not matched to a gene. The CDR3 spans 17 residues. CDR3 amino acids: CASSIPGLAGGTDTQYF. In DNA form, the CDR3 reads TGTGCCAGCAGTATCCCGGGACTAGCGGGAGGCACAGATACGCAGTATTTT.

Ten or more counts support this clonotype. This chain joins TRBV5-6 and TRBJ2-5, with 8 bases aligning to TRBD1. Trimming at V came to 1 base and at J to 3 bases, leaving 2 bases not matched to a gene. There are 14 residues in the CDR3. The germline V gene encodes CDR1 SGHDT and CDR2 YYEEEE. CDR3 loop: CASSLIQGEETQYF. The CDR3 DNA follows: TGTGCCAGCAGCTTGATACAGGGGGAAGAGACCCAGTACTTC. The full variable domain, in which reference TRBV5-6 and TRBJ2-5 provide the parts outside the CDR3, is DAGVTQSPTHLIKTRGQQVTLRCSPKSGHDTVSWYQQALGQGPQFIFQYYEEEERQRGNFPDRFSGHQFPNYSSELNVNALLLGDSALYLCASSLIQGEETQYFGPGTRLLVL.

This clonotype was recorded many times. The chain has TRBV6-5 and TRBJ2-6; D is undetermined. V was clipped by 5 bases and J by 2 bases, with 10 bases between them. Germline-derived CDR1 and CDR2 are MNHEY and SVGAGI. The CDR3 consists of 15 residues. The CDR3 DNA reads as TGTGCCAGCAGTCCGGAAGTGACTGGGGCCAACGTCCTGACTTTC. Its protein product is CASSPEVTGANVLTF.

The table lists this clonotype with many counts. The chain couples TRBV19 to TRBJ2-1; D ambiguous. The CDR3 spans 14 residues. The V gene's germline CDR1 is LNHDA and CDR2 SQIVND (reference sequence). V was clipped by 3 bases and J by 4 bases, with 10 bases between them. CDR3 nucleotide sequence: TGTGCCAGTAGTATCTCTAGGGTTTACAATGAGCAGTTCTTC. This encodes CASSISRVYNEQFF.

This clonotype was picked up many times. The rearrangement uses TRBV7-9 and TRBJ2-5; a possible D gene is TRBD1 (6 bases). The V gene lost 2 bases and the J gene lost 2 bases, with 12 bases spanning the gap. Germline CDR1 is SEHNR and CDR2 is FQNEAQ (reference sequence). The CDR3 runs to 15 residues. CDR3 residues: CASSLNKRGQETQYF. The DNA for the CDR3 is TGTGCCAGCAGCTTAAATAAAAGGGGGCAAGAGACCCAGTACTTC.

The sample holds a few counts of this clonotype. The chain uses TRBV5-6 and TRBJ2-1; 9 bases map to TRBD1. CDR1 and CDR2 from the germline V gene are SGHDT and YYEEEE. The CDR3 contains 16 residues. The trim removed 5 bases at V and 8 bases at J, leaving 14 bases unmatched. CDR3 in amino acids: CASRRLGQGSKDEQFF. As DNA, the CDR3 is TGTGCCAGCAGACGACTCGGACAGGGGAGTAAGGATGAGCAGTTCTTC.

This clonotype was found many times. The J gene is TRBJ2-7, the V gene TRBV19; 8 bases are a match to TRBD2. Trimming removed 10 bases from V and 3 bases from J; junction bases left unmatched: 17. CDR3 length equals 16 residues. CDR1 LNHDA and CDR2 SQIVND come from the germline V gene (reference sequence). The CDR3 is CATRIGAGLEGYEQYF. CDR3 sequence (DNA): TGTGCCACTAGAATTGGGGCGGGACTAGAAGGCTACGAGCAGTACTTC. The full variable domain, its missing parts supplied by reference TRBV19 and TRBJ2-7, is DGGITQSPKYLFRKEGQNVTLSCEQNLNHDAMYWYRQDPGQGLRLIYYSQIVNDFQKGDIAEGYSVSREKKESFPLTVTSAQKNPTAFYLCATRIGAGLEGYEQYFGPGTRLTVT.

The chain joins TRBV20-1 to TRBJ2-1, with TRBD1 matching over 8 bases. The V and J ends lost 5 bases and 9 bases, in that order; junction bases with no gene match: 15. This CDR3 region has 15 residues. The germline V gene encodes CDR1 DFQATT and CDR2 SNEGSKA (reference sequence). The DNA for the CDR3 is TGCAGTGCTGGCCTCAAAGGGACAGGTATCGGTGAGCAGTTCTTC. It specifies CSAGLKGTGIGEQFF.

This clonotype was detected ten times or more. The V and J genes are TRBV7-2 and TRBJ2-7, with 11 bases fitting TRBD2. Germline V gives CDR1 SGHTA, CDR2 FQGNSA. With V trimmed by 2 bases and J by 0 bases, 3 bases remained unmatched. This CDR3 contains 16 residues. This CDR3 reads CASSLLAGGYSYEQYF. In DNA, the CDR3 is TGTGCCAGCAGCTTACTAGCGGGGGGCTACTCCTACGAGCAGTACTTC.

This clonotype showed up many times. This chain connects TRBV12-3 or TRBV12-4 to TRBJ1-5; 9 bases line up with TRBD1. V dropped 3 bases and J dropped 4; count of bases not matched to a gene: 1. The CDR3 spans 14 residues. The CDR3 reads CASSFGTGNQPQHF. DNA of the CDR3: TGTGCCAGCAGTTTCGGGACAGGGAATCAGCCCCAGCATTTT.

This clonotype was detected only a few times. Here the CDR3 DNA reads TGTGCCAGTTTTTTGAGTGCGGGGGGCACTGAAGCTTTCTTT. Its translation: CASFLSAGGTEAFF. The chain couples TRBV2 to TRBJ1-1; D perhaps matches TRBD1 (5 bases). The germline CDR1 and CDR2 sequences are SNHLY and FYNNEI. This CDR3 region has 14 residues. Trimming took 9 bases from V and 4 from J, leaving 18 bases between them.

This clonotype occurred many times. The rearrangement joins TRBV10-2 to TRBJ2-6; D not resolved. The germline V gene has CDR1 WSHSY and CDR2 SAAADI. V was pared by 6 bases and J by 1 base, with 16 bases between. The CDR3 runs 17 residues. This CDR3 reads CASSSFRVSSGANVLTF. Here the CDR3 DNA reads TGCGCCAGCAGCAGTTTCCGGGTATCATCTGGGGCCAACGTCCTGACTTTC.

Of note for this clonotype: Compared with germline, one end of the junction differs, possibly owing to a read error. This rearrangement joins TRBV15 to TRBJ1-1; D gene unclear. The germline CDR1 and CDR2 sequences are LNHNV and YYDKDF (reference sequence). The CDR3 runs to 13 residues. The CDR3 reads CATRAIPNTGAFF. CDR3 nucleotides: TGTGCCACCCGGGCCATTCCGAACACTGGAGCTTTCTTT.

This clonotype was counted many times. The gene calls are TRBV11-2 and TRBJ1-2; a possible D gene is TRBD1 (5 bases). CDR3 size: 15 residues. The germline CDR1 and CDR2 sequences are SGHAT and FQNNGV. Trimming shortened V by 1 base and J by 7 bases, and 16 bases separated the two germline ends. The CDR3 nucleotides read TGTGCCAGCAGCTTAGCCTGGGGGGGGAATGCTGGCTACACCTTC. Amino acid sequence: CASSLAWGGNAGYTF.